This TCR beta chain was sequenced for a study of T cell repertoires in cytomegalovirus infection. Study context: The study used recently identified HLA-C-restricted and well-studied HLA-B-restricted CMV epitopes. Public TCR beta signatures were indicative of both CMV infection and a matching HLA type. Overall study results and limits: The cumulative frequency of public TCR beta families identified carriers of CMV plus the relevant HLA. Across the ex vivo response, the dominant clonotypes were HLA-C-restricted CMV-specific TCR beta clonotypes.

TCRdb ran MiXCR on the reads and lists one entry per CDR3 protein. The sample yields some 480,000 distinct CDR3 sequences, 30% to 40% seen once. This CDR3 contains 13 residues. Germline V gene sequence: CDR1 DFQATT, CDR2 SNEGSKA (reference sequence). The V and J ends lost 6 bases and 8 bases respectively, with 17 bases between them. A remark on this clonotype: Its specificity is unknown.

This sequence was found in a human donor in good health (CMV status not recorded). Some clones in this sample may be carry-over from other donors' samples. This chain joins TRBV20-1 and TRBJ2-1, with a tentative D call TRBD1 (5 bases). The sample in question was cultured PBMCs, obtained from culture after CMV antigen stimulation. The CDR3 sequence: CSAPARAPDEQFF. CDR3 bases: TGCAGTGCCCCCGCCAGGGCCCCGGATGAGCAGTTCTTC.